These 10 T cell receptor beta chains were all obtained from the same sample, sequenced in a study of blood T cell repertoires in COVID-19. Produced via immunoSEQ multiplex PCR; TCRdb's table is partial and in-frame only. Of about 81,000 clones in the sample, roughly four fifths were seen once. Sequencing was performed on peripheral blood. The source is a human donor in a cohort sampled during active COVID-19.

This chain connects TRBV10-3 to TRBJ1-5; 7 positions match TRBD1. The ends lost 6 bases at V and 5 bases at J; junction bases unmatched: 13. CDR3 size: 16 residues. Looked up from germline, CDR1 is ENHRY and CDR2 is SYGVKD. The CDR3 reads CAISASGTALDQPQHF. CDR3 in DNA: TGTGCCATCAGCGCTTCCGGGACAGCCCTCGATCAGCCCCAGCATTTT.

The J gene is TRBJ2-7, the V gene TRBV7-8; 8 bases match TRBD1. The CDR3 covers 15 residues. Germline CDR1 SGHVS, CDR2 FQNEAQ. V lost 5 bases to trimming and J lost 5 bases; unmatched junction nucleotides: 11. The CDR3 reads CASSATGTGDHEQYF. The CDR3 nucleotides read TGTGCCAGCAGCGCAACCGGGACAGGAGATCACGAGCAGTACTTC.

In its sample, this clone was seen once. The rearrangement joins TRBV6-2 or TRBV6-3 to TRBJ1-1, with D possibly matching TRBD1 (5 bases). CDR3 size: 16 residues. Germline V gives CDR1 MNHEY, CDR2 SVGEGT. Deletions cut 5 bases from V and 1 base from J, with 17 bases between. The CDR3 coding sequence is TGTGCCAGCAGTGGCGGGACCTGGAGGGGGAACACTGAAGCTTTCTTT. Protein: CASSGGTWRGNTEAFF.

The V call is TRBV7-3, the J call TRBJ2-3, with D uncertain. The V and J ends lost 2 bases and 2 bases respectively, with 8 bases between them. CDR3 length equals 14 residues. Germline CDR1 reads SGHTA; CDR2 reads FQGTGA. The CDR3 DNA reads TGTGCCAGCAGCTTAGGGCAGTACACAGATACGCAGTATTTT. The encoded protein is CASSLGQYTDTQYF.

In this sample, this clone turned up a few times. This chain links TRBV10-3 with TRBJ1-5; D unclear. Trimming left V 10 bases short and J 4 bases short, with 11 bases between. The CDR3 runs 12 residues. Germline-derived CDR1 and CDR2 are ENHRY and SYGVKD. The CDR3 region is CATGPINQPQHF. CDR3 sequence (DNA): TGTGCCACTGGGCCGATAAATCAGCCCCAGCATTTT.

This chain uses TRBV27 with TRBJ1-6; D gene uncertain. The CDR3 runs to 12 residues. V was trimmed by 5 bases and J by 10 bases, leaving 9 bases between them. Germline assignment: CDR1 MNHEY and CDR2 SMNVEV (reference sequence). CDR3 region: CASSAAGSPLHF. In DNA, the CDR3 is TGTGCCAGCAGTGCCGCGGGATCACCCCTCCACTTT.

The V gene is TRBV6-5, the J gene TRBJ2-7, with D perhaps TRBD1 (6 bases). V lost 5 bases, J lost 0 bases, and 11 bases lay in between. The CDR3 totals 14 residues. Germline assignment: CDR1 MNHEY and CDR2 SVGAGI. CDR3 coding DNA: TGTGCCAGCAGTAAGGGGGTTAGCTCCTACGAGCAGTACTTC. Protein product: CASSKGVSSYEQYF.

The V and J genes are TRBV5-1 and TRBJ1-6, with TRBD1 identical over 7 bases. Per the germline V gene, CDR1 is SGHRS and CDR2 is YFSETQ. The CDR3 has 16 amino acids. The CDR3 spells CASATAGGIYNSPLHF. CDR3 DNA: TGCGCAAGCGCGACGGCAGGGGGGATCTATAATTCACCCCTCCACTTT. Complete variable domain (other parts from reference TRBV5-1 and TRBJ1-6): KAGVTQTPRYLIKTRGQQVTLSCSPISGHRSVSWYQQTPGQGLQFLFEYFSETQRNKGNFPGRFSGRQFSNSRSEMNVSTLELGDSALYLCASATAGGIYNSPLHFGNGTRLTVT.

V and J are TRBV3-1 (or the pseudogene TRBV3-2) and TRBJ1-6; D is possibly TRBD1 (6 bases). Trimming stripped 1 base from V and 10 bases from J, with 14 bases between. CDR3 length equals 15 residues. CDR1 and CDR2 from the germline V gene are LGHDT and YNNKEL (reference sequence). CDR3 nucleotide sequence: TGTGCCAGCAGCCAAGTGTTGACCCAGGGGTCACCCCTCCACTTT. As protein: CASSQVLTQGSPLHF.

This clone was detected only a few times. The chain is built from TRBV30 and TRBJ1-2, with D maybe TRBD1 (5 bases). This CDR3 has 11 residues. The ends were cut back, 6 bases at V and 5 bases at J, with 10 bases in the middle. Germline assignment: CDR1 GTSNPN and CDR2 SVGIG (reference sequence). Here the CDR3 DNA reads TGTGCCTGCCAGGGAGGTTATGGCTACACCTTC. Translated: CACQGGYGYTF.